This T cell receptor beta chain emerged from a study of T cell clonotyping in hematopoietic cell transplantation. Here immunoSEQ multiplex PCR was the method, and the copy in TCRdb shows in-frame clones only, minus some. The sample yields about 45,000 clones, 94% seen once. V shed 1 base and J shed 4 bases, with 13 bases lying between them. The V gene's germline CDR1 is SGHTA and CDR2 FQGNSA. The CDR3 spans 15 residues. Sequencing was performed on peripheral blood mononuclear cells. This chain connects TRBV7-2 to TRBJ1-2; D uncertain. The sequence came from a woman aged 45-60 years in good health. Some clones in this sample may be carry-over from other donors' samples. CDR3 sequence reads: CASSLGAALGYGYTF. The CDR3 DNA is TGTGCCAGCAGCTTAGGTGCAGCCTTGGGCTATGGCTACACCTTC.